This passage covers 30 T cell receptor beta chains from one sample sequenced in a study of cytomegalovirus exposure and HLA in healthy donors. The PCR was carried out with 60 Vbeta primers and 13 Jbeta primers. Assay used: immunoSEQ multiplex PCR; TCRdb lists only in-frame clones, some missing. Among some 100,000 clones, around three quarters were seen once, and the ten largest hold approximately 4.2%. The source material was PBMCs. The receptors were sampled from a woman in her 40s in good health and CMV-seropositive.

This clone showed up just once. The rearrangement links TRBV7-2 to TRBJ2-2; 7 positions agree with TRBD2. This CDR3 contains 15 residues. The junction had 5 bases not matched to a gene; V was cut back by 2 bases and J by 5 bases. Germline V gene lookup returns CDR1 SGHTA and CDR2 FQGNSA. DNA of the CDR3: TGTGCCAGCAGCTTACCCGTGGGGGGGACCGGGGAGCTGTTTTTT. Translating it yields CASSLPVGGTGELFF.

This clone has more than one count but fewer than ten. The chain couples TRBV5-4 to TRBJ2-7; 7 bases are shared with TRBD2. CDR1 and CDR2 from the germline V gene are SGHNT and YYREEE (reference sequence). V shed 4 bases and J 5 bases; nucleotides not matched to a gene: 9. This CDR3 comprises 14 residues. The CDR3, as DNA: TGTGCCAGCAGCCCCTGGGGGGGGGACGACGAGCAGTACTTC. It encodes CASSPWGGDDEQYF.

This clone was seen once. J is TRBJ2-1 and V is TRBV5-1; 8 bases match TRBD1. V gave up 4 bases and J gave up 6 bases; unmatched junction bases: 12. CDR1 SGHRS and CDR2 YFSETQ come from the germline V gene. This CDR3 has 16 residues. In DNA form, the CDR3 reads TGCGCCAGCAGCCCTGGGGGGACAGGCCAATTCAATGAGCAGTTCTTC. Encoded protein: CASSPGGTGQFNEQFF.

V is TRBV5-6 and J is TRBJ2-1; TRBD1 might be the D (7 bases). From germline, CDR1 is SGHDT and CDR2 YYEEEE. The CDR3 loop spans 15 amino acids. V was cut by 0 bases and J by 6 bases, with 13 bases left in between. The CDR3 is CASSLGGGGGNEQFF. For the CDR3, the DNA is TGTGCCAGCAGCTTGGGCGGAGGGGGCGGCAATGAGCAGTTCTTC.

The chain employs TRBV6-1 and TRBJ1-5; D possibly corresponds to TRBD1 (5 bases). There are 14 residues in the CDR3. Germline CDR1 reads MNHNS; CDR2 reads SASEGT. V was cut by 0 bases and J by 4 bases, with 7 bases left in between. CDR3 amino acids: CASSEAGGNQPQHF. The CDR3 DNA is TGTGCCAGCAGTGAAGCGGGGGGGAATCAGCCCCAGCATTTT.

The chain carries TRBV27 and TRBJ2-2; maybe TRBD2 (6 bases). V was trimmed by 0 bases and J by 4 bases, leaving 9 bases between them. The germline CDR1 and CDR2 sequences are MNHEY and SMNVEV (reference sequence). The CDR3 length is 15 residues. The CDR3 is CASSLSHGGTGELFF. In DNA form, the CDR3 reads TGTGCCAGCAGTTTATCGCACGGGGGCACCGGGGAGCTGTTTTTT.

This clone was counted between two and nine times. This chain joins TRBV19 and TRBJ1-4, with D perhaps TRBD1 (5 bases). CDR3 size: 13 residues. Trimming removed 2 bases at V and 5 bases at J, with 6 bases between. The V gene's germline CDR1 is LNHDA and CDR2 SQIVND (reference sequence). This CDR3 is CASSINRNEKLFF. The CDR3 nucleotides are TGTGCCAGTAGTATAAACAGGAATGAAAAACTGTTTTTT.

The chain is built from TRBV6-5 and TRBJ1-1; D ambiguous. Trimming removed 2 bases from V and 1 base from J, with 5 bases in between. CDR3 length: 13 amino acids. Germline V gene data show CDR1 as MNHEY and CDR2 as SVGAGI. The CDR3 DNA reads TGTGCCAGCAGTTACCCAGGGAACACTGAAGCTTTCTTT. As protein: CASSYPGNTEAFF.

The V call is TRBV28, the J call TRBJ2-4; D might be TRBD1 (6 bases). The CDR3 is 13 residues long. The ends were cut back, 9 bases at V and 3 bases at J, with 12 bases in the middle. The V gene's germline CDR1 is MDHEN and CDR2 SYDVKM. For the CDR3, the DNA is TGTGCCAGTCAAGGGGGTGTCAAAAACATTCAGTACTTC. This codes for CASQGGVKNIQYF.

This clone was seen a handful of times. This chain joins TRBV5-1 and TRBJ2-2; weak D call: TRBD1 (5 bases). The CDR3 loop spans 15 amino acids. Germline CDR1 and CDR2: SGHRS and YFSETQ. With 2 bases removed from V and 5 bases from J, the gap between germline ends came to 13 bases. The DNA of the CDR3 is TGCGCCAGCAGCTTTGGATCTGCAGGGACCGGGGAGCTGTTTTTT. Amino acids: CASSFGSAGTGELFF.

The chain recombines TRBV5-1 with TRBJ2-7, with D hard to call. The germline V and J ends were trimmed by 7 bases and 7 bases, with 12 bases remaining between them. CDR1 SGHRS and CDR2 YFSETQ come from the germline V gene. The CDR3 spans 11 residues. In nucleotides, the CDR3 is TGCGCCAGCTCTAGTGGTTTAGAGCAGTACTTC. Translating gives CASSSGLEQYF.

This sequence joins TRBV7-9 and TRBJ2-5; D possibly corresponds to TRBD1 (6 bases). This CDR3 has 14 residues. V was pared by 4 bases and J by 1 base, with 10 bases between. In germline, CDR1 is SEHNR, CDR2 FQNEAQ (reference sequence). The CDR3 sequence: CASSWDTAQETQYF. The CDR3 DNA follows: TGTGCCAGCAGCTGGGACACAGCCCAAGAGACCCAGTACTTC.

The V gene is TRBV5-1, the J gene TRBJ2-6, with 12 bases that match TRBD1. CDR1 SGHRS and CDR2 YFSETQ come from the germline V gene. This CDR3 contains 17 residues. Trimming cost V 6 bases and J 4 bases; bases outside gene matches: 8. CDR3 residues: CASTPGQGARGANVLTF. The CDR3 DNA is TGCGCCAGCACGCCGGGACAGGGGGCGCGGGGGGCCAACGTCCTGACTTTC.

This clone was seen just once. The chain is built from TRBV25-1 and TRBJ2-7, with a tentative D call TRBD1 (5 bases). From germline, CDR1 is MGHDK and CDR2 SYGVNS. CDR3 length equals 12 residues. Trimming pared 10 bases from V and 4 bases from J, leaving 14 bases between. As DNA, the CDR3 is TGTGCCACATCAGGGTTCCAATACGAGCAGTACTTC. This codes for CATSGFQYEQYF.

This clone has just one count. Sequence at one end of the junction differs from germline and may be a read error. CDR3 region: CASSLGWGADSSQYF. CDR3 bases: TGTGCTAGCAGCTTAGGATGGGGAGCTGATAGCTCGCAGTATTTT. The J gene is TRBJ2-3, the V gene TRBV7-7; tentatively, D is TRBD2 (5 bases). Per germline, CDR1 SSHAT and CDR2 FNYEAQ (reference sequence). The CDR3 covers 15 residues.

The CDR3 coding sequence is TGTGCCAGCAGCAAGTTGGGCTCAGTCCAAGAGACCCAGTACTTC. This sequence encodes CASSKLGSVQETQYF. The chain recombines TRBV28 with TRBJ2-5; no definite D call. The CDR3 has 15 residues. Trimming shortened V by 6 bases and J by 1 base, and 15 bases separated the two germline ends. The germline V gene encodes CDR1 MDHEN and CDR2 SYDVKM.

V usage is TRBV7-9 and J usage is TRBJ2-7, with D possibly matching TRBD1 (8 bases). CDR1 and CDR2 from the germline V gene are SEHNR and FQNEAQ (reference sequence). V lost 5 bases and J lost 5, with 25 bases in between. This CDR3 has 17 amino acids. CDR3 in amino acids: CASSNLTGGVSIHEQYF. The DNA of the CDR3 is TGTGCCAGCAGCAACCTAACAGGGGGGGTGTCCATCCACGAGCAGTACTTC.

In its sample, this clone was seen a few times. This chain connects TRBV6-1 to TRBJ1-4; D not resolved. The ends were cut back, 3 bases at V and 5 bases at J, with 22 bases in the middle. CDR1 is MNHNS, CDR2 SASEGT, per germline. The CDR3 length is 18 residues. CDR3 sequence reads: CASSDCPSLLVDNEKLFF. The CDR3 DNA reads TGTGCCAGCAGTGACTGTCCAAGTCTCCTAGTCGACAATGAAAAACTGTTTTTT.

This clone came up a few times. This chain links TRBV7-9 with TRBJ2-7; maybe TRBD1 (5 bases). CDR3 length equals 12 residues. Trimming pared 2 bases from V and 5 bases from J, leaving 7 bases between. Germline lookup yields CDR1 SEHNR and CDR2 FQNEAQ (reference sequence). The CDR3 region is CASSLQGDEQYF. Here the CDR3 DNA reads TGTGCCAGCAGCTTACAGGGTGACGAGCAGTACTTC.

The chain has TRBV7-9 and TRBJ2-5, with no clear D. Between the trimmed V and J ends, which lost 4 bases and 5 bases, there was a span of 11 bases. The germline gives CDR1 SEHNR, CDR2 FQNEAQ (reference sequence). CDR3 length: 13 residues. CDR3 in amino acids: CASSWAERETQYF. In DNA form, the CDR3 reads TGTGCCAGCAGCTGGGCCGAAAGGGAGACCCAGTACTTC.

This clone has a count of ten or more. The chain combines TRBV7-6 with TRBJ2-5; D gene ambiguous. The V end was cut by 3 bases, the J end by 2 bases, with 10 bases between. Germline lookup yields CDR1 SGHVS and CDR2 FNYEAQ. The CDR3 contains 14 residues. The CDR3: CASSFSLIQETQYF. The CDR3 region has the DNA TGTGCCAGCAGCTTCTCACTGATTCAAGAGACCCAGTACTTC.

The chain employs TRBV11-2 and TRBJ1-4, with D perhaps TRBD1 (6 bases). The CDR3 runs 17 residues. Germline CDR1 SGHAT, CDR2 FQNNGV. Trimming removed 0 bases at V and 4 bases at J, with 15 bases between. This CDR3 is CASSLDRGPGGNEKLFF. CDR3 nucleotides: TGTGCCAGCAGCTTAGATCGGGGGCCGGGAGGTAATGAAAAACTGTTTTTT. The full variable domain, in which reference TRBV11-2 and TRBJ1-4 provide the parts outside the CDR3, is EAGVAQSPRYKIIEKRQSVAFWCNPISGHATLYWYQQILGQGPKLLIQFQNNGVVDDSQLPKDRFSAERLKGVDSTLKIQPAKLEDSAVYLCASSLDRGPGGNEKLFFGSGTQLSVL.

This chain links TRBV16 with TRBJ2-1; 7 bases align to TRBD2. Germline V lookup: CDR1 KGHSY, CDR2 FQNENV. The V and J ends lost 0 bases and 9 bases, in that order; junction bases with no gene match: 8. The CDR3 loop spans 15 amino acids. Written as DNA, the CDR3 is TGTGCCAGCAGCCAATCGGCCCCCCCGGGGGGTGAGCAGTTCTTC. This translates into CASSQSAPPGGEQFF.

The chain carries TRBV9 and TRBJ2-1, with 15 positions matching TRBD2. Germline values: CDR1 SGDLS, CDR2 YYNGEE. The junction had 8 bases not matched to a gene; V was cut back by 4 bases and J by 9 bases. The CDR3 sequence is 16 residues long. DNA of the CDR3: TGTGCCAGCAGCCCGGGACTAGCGGGGGGTTTAGGTGAGCAGTTCTTC. It translates to CASSPGLAGGLGEQFF.

V and J are TRBV5-1 and TRBJ1-5, with 8 bases matching TRBD1. The CDR3 loop spans 14 amino acids. In germline, CDR1 is SGHRS, CDR2 YFSETQ. V was pared by 4 bases and J by 7 bases, with 7 bases of the junction left unmatched. For the CDR3, the DNA is TGCGCCAGCAGCCCAGGACAGGGAGAACAGCCCCAGCATTTT. The encoded protein is CASSPGQGEQPQHF.

The rearrangement uses TRBV27 and TRBJ2-2, with TRBD1 matching over 8 bases. Trimming removed 4 bases from V and 6 bases from J; junction bases left unmatched: 4. From germline, CDR1 is MNHEY and CDR2 SMNVEV (reference sequence). This CDR3 has 14 residues. The CDR3 is CASSYQGASGELFF. CDR3 coding DNA: TGTGCCAGCAGTTATCAGGGGGCGTCCGGGGAGCTGTTTTTT.

V usage is TRBV19 and J usage is TRBJ2-2, with 9 bases that match TRBD2. The CDR3 covers 17 residues. The J segment lost 0 bases and the V segment lost 4 bases, leaving 6 bases of the junction unmatched. Germline V gene sequence: CDR1 LNHDA, CDR2 SQIVND (reference sequence). The CDR3: CASSKGVAGANTGELFF. Written as DNA, the CDR3 is TGTGCCAGTAGTAAAGGGGTAGCGGGAGCGAACACCGGGGAGCTGTTTTTT.

The chain links TRBV4-3 to TRBJ1-1; TRBD1 matches at 7 bases. The CDR3 loop spans 16 amino acids. In germline, CDR1 is LGHNA, CDR2 YSLEER. V was clipped by 1 base and J by 1 base; unmatched bases: 6. The CDR3 loop reads CASSQGTGVGNTEAFF. In nucleotides, the CDR3 is TGCGCCAGCAGCCAAGGTACAGGGGTGGGGAACACTGAAGCTTTCTTT.

This clone was observed once. The gene calls are TRBV28 and TRBJ2-5; no clear D gene. Between the trimmed V and J ends, which lost 2 bases and 5 bases, there was a span of 12 bases. The length of the CDR3 is 14 residues. Germline V lookup: CDR1 MDHEN, CDR2 SYDVKM. CDR3 loop: CASSLMAGWETQYF. The CDR3 DNA reads as TGTGCCAGCAGTTTAATGGCAGGATGGGAGACCCAGTACTTC.

In its sample, this clone was seen a few times. The V and J genes are TRBV14 and TRBJ2-1, with a weak D call TRBD2 (5 bases). This CDR3 spans 16 amino acids. V lost 1 base and J lost 2, with 12 bases in between. Germline values: CDR1 SGHDN, CDR2 FVKESK. In DNA, the CDR3 is TGTGCCAGCAGCCAAGGGGGAGTGGGAGCCTACAATGAGCAGTTCTTC. It specifies CASSQGGVGAYNEQFF.